Listed here is a single T cell receptor (beta chain). The data were taken from a study of human CD4 T cells and Enterobacteriaceae. The protocol was immunoSEQ multiplex PCR, while the TCRdb copy is restricted to in-frame clones and leaves out a portion. In the table there are roughly 98 clones, about 43% of which are singletons. CFSE-low CD25+ ICOS+ proliferating activated T cells were FACS-sorted after roughly 6-7 days. Memory CD4+ T cells were CFSE-labeled and cultured 2:1 with antigen-pulsed autologous monocytes. All CD4+ cells other than CD45RA+CCR7+CD95- naive cells were sorted as memory, over 95% pure. Each monocyte received two bacterial particles; M. tuberculosis lysate was 3 ug/ml. Specimen: bacteria-reactive CD4+ T cells grown in culture. Subset here: CFSE-low proliferating memory CD4 T cells sorted after in vitro stimulation with a heat-inactivated bacterium or M. tuberculosis lysate. The TCR comes from a human donor in good health.

Here the CDR3 DNA reads TGTGCCAGCAAAGAGGGGGTGCGGGCTTTCTTT. Residues: CASKEGVRAFF. The chain combines TRBV6-5 with TRBJ1-1; weak D call: TRBD1 (6 bases). This CDR3 comprises 11 residues. Germline assignment: CDR1 MNHEY and CDR2 SVGAGI. Between the trimmed V and J ends, which lost 7 bases and 11 bases, there was a span of 14 bases.